This entry concerns a single T cell receptor beta chain. This record comes from a study of blood T cell repertoires in COVID-19. Overall study: Samples representing acute and convalescent COVID-19 were sourced from the United States, Italy and Spain. In each case, the material was cDNA or gDNA derived from T cells, B-cell-depleted T cells, or PBMCs.

Germline trimming cut 3 bases from V and 3 bases from J; bases unmatched to any gene: 7. Germline V gene sequence: CDR1 KGHSH, CDR2 LQKENI. This CDR3 is built from 15 residues. Sequencing used immunoSEQ multiplex PCR; TCRdb keeps in-frame clones, though not all of them. The sample lists some 330,000 clones; roughly 90% were seen once. Sequenced: peripheral blood. The chain carries TRBV18 and TRBJ2-7, with 8 bases matching TRBD1. The clonotype was recovered from a woman in her forties or fifties with active or convalescent COVID-19. The CDR3 region is CASSPQTGALYEQYF. In nucleotides, the CDR3 is TGTGCCAGCTCACCGCAGACAGGGGCCCTCTACGAGCAGTACTTC.